This entry describes one TCR beta chain. Its antigen remains unidentified. The sample is drawn from a study of cytomegalovirus exposure and HLA in healthy donors. Study-level findings and limits: Later analysis identified 17,000 or so TCR beta sequences associated with HLA alleles, using a false discovery rate threshold of 0.05. Several V segments, TRBV6-2 and TRBV6-3 among them, could not be told apart and were dropped. The classifier was said to identify cytomegalovirus status with high specificity and sensitivity. Across donors, most TCRs were seen rarely, yet some public ones were widespread.

Primers for the PCR totalled 60 Vbeta and 13 Jbeta. Sequenced by immunoSEQ multiplex PCR; TCRdb stores in-frame clones only, minus some. The repertoire holds approximately 100,000 clones, with about 80% as singletons. Trimming left V 1 base short and J 2 bases short, with 13 bases between. This CDR3 is built from 16 residues. The germline V gene has CDR1 SGHTA and CDR2 FQGNSA. This TCR was recovered from a man aged 35-49 years in good health and CMV-seronegative. Sequenced sample: PBMCs. V usage is TRBV7-2 and J usage is TRBJ2-3, with unresolved D. Written as DNA, the CDR3 is TGTGCCAGCAGCTTAGAAGACTTTCCCCCCACAGATACGCAGTATTTT. This codes for CASSLEDFPPTDTQYF. Full variable domain (missing parts from reference TRBV7-2 and TRBJ2-3): GAGVSQSPSNKVTEKGKDVELRCDPISGHTALYWYRQSLGQGLEFLIYFQGNSAPDKSGLPSDRFSAERTGGSVSTLTIQRTQQEDSAVYLCASSLEDFPPTDTQYFGPGTRLTVL.